These 27 T cell receptor beta chains were all obtained from the same sample, sequenced in a study of control samples from healthy donors and cancer patients (dated by TCRdb to between 2020 and 2021). Libraries came from the immunoSEQ multiplex PCR assay. The source is immuneACCESS, and TCRdb retained only in-frame sequences with V and J called. Part of the clones is not carried over; for the studies checked, unresolved V genes explain less than half of this, and the remainder is unexplained. This sample gives 100,000 to 150,000 clones in total; 75% to 95% of them show up just once. Jointly, the top ten make up over 2% of the sample. Sequenced material: blood. Receptor source: a man aged 18 to 35 in good health.

V and J are TRBV29-1 and TRBJ1-2; 9 bases agree with TRBD1. V gave up 0 bases and J gave up 3 bases; unmatched junction bases: 5. The CDR3 spans 15 residues. The germline CDR1 and CDR2 sequences are SQVTM and ANQGSEA. Written as DNA, the CDR3 is TGCAGCGTTGAAGAGCCGGGACAGGGCCACTATGGCTACACCTTC. As protein: CSVEEPGQGHYGYTF.

The CDR3 loop is CASQAGGSTDTQYF. The DNA of the CDR3 is TGCGCCAGTCAAGCGGGAGGGAGCACAGATACGCAGTATTTT. The gene calls are TRBV5-1 and TRBJ2-3; the match to TRBD2 covers 10 bases. J gave up 0 bases and V 8 bases, and 3 bases lay outside the gene matches. This CDR3 is built from 14 residues. Germline V gene data show CDR1 as SGHRS and CDR2 as YFSETQ.

The chain recombines TRBV28 with TRBJ1-4, with D possibly being TRBD1 (5 bases). CDR1 and CDR2 from the germline V gene are MDHEN and SYDVKM. The CDR3 sequence is 14 residues long. The V and J ends lost 8 bases and 5 bases respectively, with 15 bases between them. The CDR3 loop is CASRGGTKNEKLFF. The CDR3 DNA is TGTGCCAGCCGGGGGGGGACCAAAAATGAAAAACTGTTTTTT.

The CDR3 coding sequence is TGTGCCAGCAGCCGCAGAAGCGGACAAGAGACCCAGTACTTC. Protein sequence: CASSRRSGQETQYF. The chain is built from TRBV3-1 (or the pseudogene TRBV3-2) and TRBJ2-5; possible D gene TRBD2, 5 bases. Trimming left V 4 bases short and J 2 bases short, with 11 bases between. Germline CDR1 LGHDT, CDR2 YNNKEL (reference sequence). The CDR3 loop spans 14 amino acids.

The CDR3 is CASSPGSRPYQETQYF. Here the CDR3 DNA reads TGTGCCAGCAGCCCCGGGAGTAGGCCTTACCAAGAGACCCAGTACTTC. V and J are TRBV27 and TRBJ2-5, with D possibly being TRBD2 (6 bases). Trimming removed 6 bases at V and 0 bases at J, with 17 bases between. The CDR3 covers 16 residues. Germline lookup yields CDR1 MNHEY and CDR2 SMNVEV (reference sequence).

This rearrangement joins TRBV20-1 to TRBJ1-2; D perhaps matches TRBD1 (5 bases). Deletions cut 3 bases from V and 3 bases from J, with 8 bases between. The CDR3 is 12 residues long. CDR1 is DFQATT and CDR2 is SNEGSKA in the germline V gene (reference sequence). In nucleotides, the CDR3 is TGCAGTGCTAGTGCGGGGGACTATGGCTACACCTTC. Amino acid sequence: CSASAGDYGYTF.

This chain joins TRBV6-2 or TRBV6-3 and TRBJ2-5; unclear D gene. The germline CDR1 and CDR2 sequences are MNHEY and SVGEGT. CDR3 length: 13 amino acids. V lost 2 bases and J 5 bases, leaving 9 bases between the germline ends. The CDR3 loop reads CASSYRFGETQYF. The DNA for the CDR3 is TGTGCCAGCAGTTACAGGTTCGGCGAGACCCAGTACTTC.

The chain joins TRBV30 to TRBJ2-1; D call uncertain. Germline values: CDR1 GTSNPN, CDR2 SVGIG (reference sequence). The germline V and J ends were trimmed by 0 bases and 4 bases, with 10 bases remaining between them. The CDR3 contains 14 residues. The DNA for the CDR3 is TGTGCCTGGAGTGTAGGCTCGAAATACAATGAGCAGTTCTTC. Translating it yields CAWSVGSKYNEQFF.

V usage is TRBV18 and J usage is TRBJ2-1; possibly TRBD2 for D (6 bases). Trimming removed 8 bases from V and 9 bases from J, with 20 bases in between. Germline V gene lookup returns CDR1 KGHSH and CDR2 LQKENI. This CDR3 is 14 amino acids long. The CDR3, as DNA: TGTGCCAGCACCCCCGAAGGAGGGGAAGGTGAGCAGTTCTTC. It is translated as CASTPEGGEGEQFF. The full variable domain, in which reference TRBV18 and TRBJ2-1 provide the parts outside the CDR3, is NAGVMQNPRHLVRRRGQEARLRCSPMKGHSHVYWYRQLPEEGLKFMVYLQKENIIDESGMPKERFSAEFPKEGPSILRIQQVVRGDSAAYFCASTPEGGEGEQFFGPGTRLTVL.

The chain carries TRBV5-1 and TRBJ2-1; D tentatively fits TRBD1 or TRBD2 (5 bases each). This CDR3 has 16 amino acids. With 1 base removed from V and 2 bases from J, the gap between germline ends came to 13 bases. Germline CDR1 reads SGHRS; CDR2 reads YFSETQ. The CDR3 reads CASSLNAGGTYNEQFF. In nucleotides, the CDR3 is TGCGCCAGCAGCTTGAACGCTGGGGGAACCTACAATGAGCAGTTCTTC. The variable domain in full, with the rest retrieved from reference TRBV5-1 and TRBJ2-1, is KAGVTQTPRYLIKTRGQQVTLSCSPISGHRSVSWYQQTPGQGLQFLFEYFSETQRNKGNFPGRFSGRQFSNSRSEMNVSTLELGDSALYLCASSLNAGGTYNEQFFGPGTRLTVL.

V usage is TRBV5-1 and J usage is TRBJ1-1; maybe TRBD1 (5 bases). The CDR3 spans 17 residues. CDR1 is SGHRS, CDR2 YFSETQ, per germline. V gave up 4 bases and J gave up 1 base, with 20 bases separating them. The chain's CDR3 is CASSARQLSRENTEAFF. As DNA, the CDR3 is TGCGCCAGCAGCGCCAGACAGCTTTCAAGGGAGAACACTGAAGCTTTCTTT.

The chain combines TRBV15 with TRBJ1-6; the D is unclear. Germline V gene lookup returns CDR1 LNHNV and CDR2 YYDKDF (reference sequence). Trimming stripped 0 bases from V and 10 bases from J, with 7 bases between. CDR3 length: 13 amino acids. DNA of the CDR3: TGTGCCACCAGCAGAGATTTCGGGTCACCCCTCCACTTT. This sequence encodes CATSRDFGSPLHF.

The chain joins TRBV7-2 to TRBJ1-4; 7 nucleotides agree with TRBD1. The CDR3 loop spans 15 amino acids. The V gene end was trimmed by 4 bases and the J gene end by 8 bases; junction bases not matched to a gene: 10. The germline CDR1 and CDR2 sequences are SGHTA and FQGNSA. The CDR3 DNA sequence: TGTGCCAGCAGCTACCAGGGGGGGGGCGAGGAAAAACTGTTTTTT. The encoded protein is CASSYQGGGEEKLFF.

The rearrangement uses TRBV6-2 or TRBV6-3 and TRBJ2-7; TRBD2 matches 11 bases. This CDR3 comprises 18 residues. V lost 0 bases to trimming and J lost 1 base; unmatched junction nucleotides: 8. Germline CDR1 and CDR2: MNHEY and SVGEGT. The CDR3 nucleotides read TGTGCCAGCAGTTACTCACCTAGCGGGAGGTCCCCTTCCTACGAGCAGTACGTC. Protein: CASSYSPSGRSPSYEQYV.

The chain links TRBV7-2 to TRBJ1-4; D is possibly TRBD1 (5 bases). V lost 5 bases and J lost 1, with 11 bases in between. Germline V CDR1 and CDR2: SGHTA, FQGNSA. This CDR3 is built from 15 residues. CDR3 in DNA: TGTGCCAGCAGCGCCTCGGGGGTAACTAATGAAAAACTGTTTTTT. Its translation: CASSASGVTNEKLFF.

The chain recombines TRBV4-3 with TRBJ1-2; no firm D call. V gave up 0 bases and J gave up 2 bases, with 10 bases separating them. Germline V gene data show CDR1 as LGHNA and CDR2 as YSLEER. This CDR3 region has 15 residues. CDR3 protein: CASSQDDRSNYGYTF. DNA for the CDR3: TGCGCCAGCAGCCAAGATGATAGGTCGAACTATGGCTACACCTTC.

The chain couples TRBV6-1 to TRBJ2-7; maybe TRBD2 (6 bases). Germline assignment: CDR1 MNHNS and CDR2 SASEGT. The CDR3 extends over 16 amino acids. V lost 2 bases to trimming and J lost 4 bases, with 18 bases between them. The CDR3 DNA is TGTGCCAGCAGTGAAAATCGGGGGTATGGGGGATACGAGCAGTACTTC. Protein sequence: CASSENRGYGGYEQYF.

The CDR3 protein is CASSPDSGDQPQHF. The CDR3 DNA reads TGCGCCAGCAGTCCGGACAGCGGGGATCAGCCCCAGCATTTT. V gene TRBV5-1 combines with J gene TRBJ1-5, with a possible D match to TRBD1 (6 bases). CDR3 length: 14 amino acids. CDR1 is SGHRS and CDR2 is YFSETQ in the germline V gene. V lost 5 bases to trimming and J lost 5 bases, with 14 bases between them.

V gene TRBV5-1 combines with J gene TRBJ2-3; weak D call: TRBD2 (7 bases). The ends were cut back, 4 bases at V and 3 bases at J, with 18 bases in the middle. This CDR3 contains 16 residues. Germline CDR1 SGHRS, CDR2 YFSETQ. CDR3 sequence (DNA): TGCGCCAGCAGCCTTGGCGGGGGCCGCGGGACAGATACGCAGTATTTT. Translating gives CASSLGGGRGTDTQYF.

This chain links TRBV5-1 with TRBJ1-2, with D tentatively TRBD1 (5 bases). Per the germline V gene, CDR1 is SGHRS and CDR2 is YFSETQ. V shed 4 bases and J shed 6 bases, with 16 bases lying between them. This CDR3 spans 14 amino acids. The CDR3 coding sequence is TGCGCCAGCAGCAGAACGGGACCCCCTGATGGCTACACCTTC. As protein: CASSRTGPPDGYTF.

This chain joins TRBV28 and TRBJ2-3; no firm D call. The CDR3 has 11 residues. Germline CDR1 MDHEN, CDR2 SYDVKM. Trimming shortened V by 10 bases and J by 4 bases, and 9 bases separated the two germline ends. The CDR3 region has the DNA TGTGCCACCAGGAGTGCAGATACGCAGTATTTT. Translation: CATRSADTQYF.

The gene calls are TRBV18 and TRBJ1-1; D not resolved. Germline assignment: CDR1 KGHSH and CDR2 LQKENI. There are 13 residues in the CDR3. V was clipped by 4 bases and J by 1 base, with 7 bases between them. Here the CDR3 DNA reads TGTGCCAGCTCACGGGGTACGAACACTGAAGCTTTCTTT. Translation: CASSRGTNTEAFF.

The J gene is TRBJ2-3, the V gene TRBV24-1; possible D gene TRBD1, 7 bases. Trimming stripped 4 bases from V and 5 bases from J, with 18 bases between. The CDR3 loop spans 16 amino acids. Germline V CDR1 and CDR2: KGHDR, SFDVKD. In DNA, the CDR3 is TGTGCCACCAGTGAAAACCGGAGGGGGCTGAGAGATACGCAGTATTTT. Translating it yields CATSENRRGLRDTQYF.

This rearrangement joins TRBV5-4 to TRBJ2-1, with 8 bases identical to TRBD2. Germline trimming cut 4 bases from V and 6 bases from J; bases unmatched to any gene: 15. The CDR3 extends over 17 amino acids. Germline V gene data show CDR1 as SGHNT and CDR2 as YYREEE (reference sequence). The CDR3 is CASSPGGAGGLFNEQFF. The CDR3 DNA is TGTGCCAGCAGCCCCGGCGGGGCGGGGGGTTTATTCAATGAGCAGTTCTTC.

The V and J genes are TRBV28 and TRBJ2-7; 13 nucleotides line up with TRBD2. The V and J ends lost 5 bases and 0 bases, in that order; junction bases with no gene match: 13. Germline V gene lookup returns CDR1 MDHEN and CDR2 SYDVKM. This CDR3 comprises 19 residues. Written as DNA, the CDR3 is TGTGCCAGCAGTCGATATCCGGGACTAGCGGGGAATAGCTCCTACGAGCAGTACTTC. Encoded protein: CASSRYPGLAGNSSYEQYF.

V usage is TRBV7-6 and J usage is TRBJ2-1; D may be TRBD1 (5 bases). The ends were cut back, 5 bases at V and 4 bases at J, with 9 bases in the middle. CDR3 length: 13 amino acids. The germline V gene encodes CDR1 SGHVS and CDR2 FNYEAQ. Here the CDR3 DNA reads TGTGCCAGCAGCCTAGGGGCGTACAATGAGCAGTTCTTC. Its protein is CASSLGAYNEQFF.

The J gene is TRBJ1-1, the V gene TRBV10-1, with D unresolved. The CDR3 consists of 15 residues. The V gene lost 0 bases and the J gene lost 6 bases, with 14 bases spanning the gap. Germline loops: CDR1 WNHNN, CDR2 SYGVQD (reference sequence). CDR3 sequence: CASSESRPGFAEAFF. CDR3 coding DNA: TGCGCCAGCAGTGAGTCGAGGCCAGGATTCGCTGAAGCTTTCTTT.